This TCR beta chain is drawn from a study of blood T cells in healthy people across ages. General study points: From one million sequenced T cells, diversity estimates were lower bounds.

With a J-beta primer mix and a sample-barcoded 5' primer, a second PCR ran about 7 to 12 cycles. TCRdb reprocessed the 5' RACE reads with MiXCR, giving one entry per CDR3 protein. The table includes 700,000 or so distinct CDR3 sequences, 22% detected once. The table lists this clonotype with a few counts. Its specificity is not known. V shed 1 base and J shed 0 bases, with 7 bases lying between them. The CDR3 is 14 amino acids. CDR1 is DFQATT, CDR2 SNEGSKA, per germline (reference sequence). This clonotype originated in a man between 65 and 85 years old in good health. V and J are TRBV20-1 and TRBJ2-1; D gene uncertain. The sample was blood. This CDR3 reads CSARVRSSYNEQFF. As DNA, the CDR3 is TGCAGTGCTAGAGTTCGCAGCTCCTACAATGAGCAGTTCTTC.